This record concerns one TCR beta chain sequence. The target antigen is unknown. This CDR3 comprises 17 residues. Germline V gives CDR1 MGHDK, CDR2 SYGVNS. The V end lost 2 bases, the J end lost 8 bases, and 21 bases lay between the germline ends. Donors in the study were healthy people who gave bone marrow. With 60 Vbeta and 13 Jbeta primers, the PCR was carried out. TCRdb's table, derived via immunoSEQ multiplex PCR, lists solely in-frame clones and lacks some. The profile shows some 170,000 clones, about 80% of them singletons. The entry originates in a study of cytomegalovirus exposure and HLA in healthy donors. General study points: Later work found most CMV-associated TCR beta chains apparently HLA-restricted. An observed cluster of highly shared sequence variants was recorded as a likely sequencing artifact. Later analysis demonstrated an association between a missense DCLRE1C variant and TCR beta V- and J-gene trimming.

The gene calls are TRBV25-1 and TRBJ1-4; the D gene is possibly TRBD1 (5 bases). The source is a man aged 25-45 years in good health and CMV-seronegative. Sequencing input: PBMCs. In DNA, the CDR3 is TGTGCCAGCAGTGAACGGCTGATTCAAGGGGTTGGAGAAAAACTGTTTTTT. Amino acids: CASSERLIQGVGEKLFF.